This T cell receptor beta chain was documented in a study of blood T cell repertoires in COVID-19. For the study at large: Sources were T cells, B-cell-depleted T cells, or PBMCs; the material itself was cDNA or gDNA.

In the original workflow: Nucleated cell counts were estimated from reference gene primer amplification. Repertoires were generated with immunoSEQ multiplex PCR, while TCRdb's copy carries only in-frame clones and drops some. V and J calls and clone size are those listed in that table; D and trimming were worked out from the DNA. The data contain 200,000 to 250,000 clones, around 82% of them singletons. V lost 0 bases and J lost 6; bases outside the gene matches: 6. This CDR3 has 16 residues. CDR1 and CDR2 (germline): SGDLS, YYNGEE. Everyone who took part was roughly 18 to 89 years old, and they came from about two dozen US areas. Cohorts were determined from participant-reported clinical history.

The sample taken for sequencing was PBMCs or T cells enriched from blood (not recorded which). The rearrangement links TRBV9 to TRBJ2-1; TRBD2 aligns across 10 bases. The origin of this receptor is a man younger than 45 with acute COVID-19. The CDR3 here is CASSVGGLAGANEQFF. In nucleotides, the CDR3 is TGTGCCAGCAGCGTAGGAGGGCTAGCGGGAGCCAATGAGCAGTTCTTC.